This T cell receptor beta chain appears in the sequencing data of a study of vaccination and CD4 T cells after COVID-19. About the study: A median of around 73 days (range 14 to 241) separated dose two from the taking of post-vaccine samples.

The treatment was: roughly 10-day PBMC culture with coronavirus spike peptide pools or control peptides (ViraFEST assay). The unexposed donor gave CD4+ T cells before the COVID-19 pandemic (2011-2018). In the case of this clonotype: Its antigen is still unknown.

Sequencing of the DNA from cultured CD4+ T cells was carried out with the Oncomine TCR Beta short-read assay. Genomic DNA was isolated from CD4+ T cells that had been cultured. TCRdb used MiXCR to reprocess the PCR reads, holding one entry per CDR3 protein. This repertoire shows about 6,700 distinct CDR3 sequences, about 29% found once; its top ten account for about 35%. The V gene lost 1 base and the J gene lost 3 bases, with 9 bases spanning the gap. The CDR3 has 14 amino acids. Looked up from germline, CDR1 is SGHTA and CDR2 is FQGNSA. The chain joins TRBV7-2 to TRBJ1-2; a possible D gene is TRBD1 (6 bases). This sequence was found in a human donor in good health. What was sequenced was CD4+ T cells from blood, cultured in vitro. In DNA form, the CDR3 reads TGTGCCAGCAGCTTAGATAGGACAGACTATGGCTACACCTTC. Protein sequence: CASSLDRTDYGYTF.